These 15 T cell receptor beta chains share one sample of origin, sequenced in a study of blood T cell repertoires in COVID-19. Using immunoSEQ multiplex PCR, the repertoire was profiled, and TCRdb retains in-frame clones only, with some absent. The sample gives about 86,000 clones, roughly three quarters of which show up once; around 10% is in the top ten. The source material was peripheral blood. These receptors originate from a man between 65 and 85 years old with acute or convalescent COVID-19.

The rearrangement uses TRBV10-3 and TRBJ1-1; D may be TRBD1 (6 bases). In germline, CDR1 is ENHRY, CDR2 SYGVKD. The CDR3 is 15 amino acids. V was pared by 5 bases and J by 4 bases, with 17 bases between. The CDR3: CAISKEGGSGTEAFF. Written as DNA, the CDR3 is TGTGCCATCAGTAAAGAAGGGGGATCTGGCACTGAAGCTTTCTTT.

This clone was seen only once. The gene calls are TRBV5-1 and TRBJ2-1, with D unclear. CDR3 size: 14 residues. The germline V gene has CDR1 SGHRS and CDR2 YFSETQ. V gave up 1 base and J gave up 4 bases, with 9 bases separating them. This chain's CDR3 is CASSLSESYNEQFF. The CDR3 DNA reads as TGCGCCAGCAGCTTGAGCGAATCGTACAATGAGCAGTTCTTC.

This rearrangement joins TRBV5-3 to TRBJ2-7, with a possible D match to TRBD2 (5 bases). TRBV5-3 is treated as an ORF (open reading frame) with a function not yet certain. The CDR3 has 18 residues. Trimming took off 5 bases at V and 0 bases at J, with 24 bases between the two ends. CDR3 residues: CARSLRGSRGLSSYEQYV. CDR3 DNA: TGTGCCAGAAGTTTGAGAGGGAGTCGAGGACTTAGCTCCTACGAGCAGTACGTC.

In DNA form, the CDR3 reads TGTGCCAGCAGCCCCAGGGACAGTTACACCATATATTTT. Its translation is CASSPRDSYTIYF. The chain uses TRBV7-9 and TRBJ1-3; 7 bases line up with TRBD1. This CDR3 region has 13 residues. The V gene's germline CDR1 is SEHNR and CDR2 FQNEAQ (reference sequence). With 5 bases clipped from V and 8 bases from J, the junction kept 6 bases outside the gene matches.

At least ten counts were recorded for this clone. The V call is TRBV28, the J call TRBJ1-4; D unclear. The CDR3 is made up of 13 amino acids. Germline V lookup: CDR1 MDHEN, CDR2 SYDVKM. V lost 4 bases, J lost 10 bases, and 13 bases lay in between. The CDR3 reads CASSSGNTGKLFF. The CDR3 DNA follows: TGTGCCAGCAGTTCCGGGAATACGGGAAAACTGTTTTTT. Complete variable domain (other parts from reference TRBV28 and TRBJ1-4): DVKVTQSSRYLVKRTGEKVFLECVQDMDHENMFWYRQDPGLGLRLIYFSYDVKMKEKGDIPEGYSVSREKKERFSLILESASTNQTSMYLCASSSGNTGKLFFGSGTQLSVL.

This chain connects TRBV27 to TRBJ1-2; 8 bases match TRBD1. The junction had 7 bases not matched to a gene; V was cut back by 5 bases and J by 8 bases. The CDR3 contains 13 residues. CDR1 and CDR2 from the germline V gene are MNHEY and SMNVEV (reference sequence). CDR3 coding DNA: TGTGCCAGCAGTCCCACAGGGGGATGGGGCTACACCTTC. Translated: CASSPTGGWGYTF.

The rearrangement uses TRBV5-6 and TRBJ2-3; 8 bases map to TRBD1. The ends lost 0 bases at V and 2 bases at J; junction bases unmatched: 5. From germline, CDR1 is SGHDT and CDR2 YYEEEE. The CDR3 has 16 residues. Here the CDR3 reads CASSLALDRATDTQYF. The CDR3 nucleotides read TGTGCCAGCAGCTTGGCCTTGGACAGGGCCACAGATACGCAGTATTTT.

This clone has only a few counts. CDR3 residues: CASNKGTGKYTF. The CDR3 region has the DNA TGTGCCAGCAACAAGGGGACAGGAAAGTACACCTTC. The genes are TRBV12-3 or TRBV12-4 and TRBJ1-2; 8 positions agree with TRBD1. The V gene end was trimmed by 7 bases and the J gene end by 11 bases; junction bases not matched to a gene: 9. This CDR3 contains 12 residues.

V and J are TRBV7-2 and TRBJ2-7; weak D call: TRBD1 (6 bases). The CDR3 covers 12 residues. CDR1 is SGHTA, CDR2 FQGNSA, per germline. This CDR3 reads CATQGRGYEQYF. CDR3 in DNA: TGTGCTACCCAGGGGAGAGGCTACGAGCAGTACTTC.

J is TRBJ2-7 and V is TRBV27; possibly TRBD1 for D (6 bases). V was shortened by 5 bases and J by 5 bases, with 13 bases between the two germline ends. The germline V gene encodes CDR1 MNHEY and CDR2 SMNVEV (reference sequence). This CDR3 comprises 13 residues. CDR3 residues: CASSLTGYHEQYF. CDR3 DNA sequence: TGTGCCAGCAGTCTTACAGGGTACCACGAGCAGTACTTC.

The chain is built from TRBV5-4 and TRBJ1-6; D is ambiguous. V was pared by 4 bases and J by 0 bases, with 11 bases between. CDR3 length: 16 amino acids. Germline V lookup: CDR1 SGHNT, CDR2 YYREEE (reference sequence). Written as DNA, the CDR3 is TGTGCCAGCAGCGAGGTGGCGAGCTCCTATAATTCACCCCTCCACTTT. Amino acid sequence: CASSEVASSYNSPLHF.

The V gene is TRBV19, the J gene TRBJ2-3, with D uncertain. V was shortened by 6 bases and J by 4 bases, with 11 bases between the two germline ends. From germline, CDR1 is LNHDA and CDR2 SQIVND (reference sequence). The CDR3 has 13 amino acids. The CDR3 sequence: CASSTNTADTQYF. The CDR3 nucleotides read TGTGCCAGTAGCACTAATACTGCAGATACGCAGTATTTT. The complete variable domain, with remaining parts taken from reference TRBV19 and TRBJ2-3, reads DGGITQSPKYLFRKEGQNVTLSCEQNLNHDAMYWYRQDPGQGLRLIYYSQIVNDFQKGDIAEGYSVSREKKESFPLTVTSAQKNPTAFYLCASSTNTADTQYFGPGTRLTVL.

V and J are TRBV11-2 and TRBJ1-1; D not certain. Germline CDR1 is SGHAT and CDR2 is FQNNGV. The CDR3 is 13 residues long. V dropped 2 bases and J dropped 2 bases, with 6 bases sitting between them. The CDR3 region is CASSLSTNTEAFF. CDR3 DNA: TGTGCCAGCAGCTTATCTACTAACACTGAAGCTTTCTTT. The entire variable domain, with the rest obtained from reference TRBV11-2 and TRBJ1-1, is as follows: EAGVAQSPRYKIIEKRQSVAFWCNPISGHATLYWYQQILGQGPKLLIQFQNNGVVDDSQLPKDRFSAERLKGVDSTLKIQPAKLEDSAVYLCASSLSTNTEAFFGQGTRLTVV.

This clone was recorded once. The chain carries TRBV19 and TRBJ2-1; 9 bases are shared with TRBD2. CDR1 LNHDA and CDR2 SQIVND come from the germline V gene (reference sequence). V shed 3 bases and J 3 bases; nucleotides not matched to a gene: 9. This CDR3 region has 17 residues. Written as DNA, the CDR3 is TGTGCCAGTAGTATGGTTCGCGGGGGGGCGTTCTACAATGAGCAGTTCTTC. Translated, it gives CASSMVRGGAFYNEQFF.

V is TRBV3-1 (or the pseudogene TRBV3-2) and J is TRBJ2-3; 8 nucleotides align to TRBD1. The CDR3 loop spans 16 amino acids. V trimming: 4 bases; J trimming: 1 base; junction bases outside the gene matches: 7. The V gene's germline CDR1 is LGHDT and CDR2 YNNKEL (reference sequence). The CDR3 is CASSPRTTGGTDTQYF. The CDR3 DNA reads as TGTGCCAGCAGCCCCCGGACGACAGGGGGCACAGATACGCAGTATTTT.